The present TCR beta chain was sequenced within a study of vaccination effects on CD4 cells after COVID-19. Antigen-specific CD4+ T cell clonotypes were called by their expansion after viral peptide-pool culture in ViraFEST. The culture ran for about 11 days, and then CD4+ T cells were isolated. In the vaccine recipients, nucleocapsid antibodies were negative and there was no prior SARS-CoV-2 infection. The data were produced by immunoSEQ multiplex PCR, yet TCRdb's version contains in-frame clones alone and is incomplete. Of about 73,000 clones listed, around 76% are singletons. This CDR3 comprises 15 residues. CDR1 is SSHAT and CDR2 is FNYEAQ in the germline V gene (reference sequence). V was clipped by 5 bases and J by 0 bases, with 8 bases between them. This clone has a single count. No antigen is known for it.

The starting material was CD4+ T cells from PBMCs cultured with SARS-CoV-2 spike peptides, obtained before COVID-19 vaccination. J is TRBJ2-6 and V is TRBV7-7; D possibly corresponds to TRBD2 (5 bases). The sequence was collected from a human donor who received a COVID-19 vaccine. The CDR3 DNA reads TGTGCCAGCAGCGTCGGAGGCTCTGGGGCCAACGTCCTGACTTTC. Translated, it gives CASSVGGSGANVLTF. Variable domain in full (rest from reference TRBV7-7 and TRBJ2-6): GAGVSQSPRYKVTKRGQDVTLRCDPISSHATLYWYQQALGQGPEFLTYFNYEAQPDKSGLPSDRFSAERPEGSISTLTIQRTEQRDSAMYRCASSVGGSGANVLTFGAGSRLTVL.